This is a list of T cell receptor beta chains from one sample in a study of T cell changes during pregnancy in multiple sclerosis. Method: immunoSEQ multiplex PCR; TCRdb's copy keeps in-frame clones and lacks some. This sample carries more than 65,000 clones, roughly nine tenths of them seen once, and the ten largest clones take over 2%. The material sequenced was peripheral blood, taken in the first trimester of pregnancy. The origin of the receptors is a female donor with multiple sclerosis, enrolled in a pregnancy study. CDR3s include the opening cysteine and the closing phenylalanine or tryptophan. Fields, in order: CDR3 DNA, CDR3 protein, clone size, J gene, V gene, D gene. The D gene is left open where the match is weak. Only some rows state a clone size, as once, few, many or a class for expanded clones.

CDR3nt: TGTGCCAGCACGTCGGCTGGAGAGACAGGACGTTATGGCTACACCTTC
CDR3aa: CASTSAGETGRYGYTF
abundance: .
j_gene: TRBJ1-2
v_gene: TRBV27
d_gene: .

CDR3nt: TGTGCCAGCAGTCCCACACTAGCGGCAGGCAAGCGGGAGCAGTACTTC
CDR3aa: CASSPTLAAGKREQYF
abundance: .
j_gene: TRBJ2-7
v_gene: TRBV28
d_gene: TRBD2

CDR3nt: TGTGCCAGCCATACAGGGGGCTCCCAAGAGACCCAGTACTTC
CDR3aa: CASHTGGSQETQYF
abundance: .
j_gene: TRBJ2-5
v_gene: TRBV27
d_gene: TRBD1

CDR3nt: TGTGCCAGCAGCTTAGAGGCGGTCTATGGCTACACCTTC
CDR3aa: CASSLEAVYGYTF
abundance: .
j_gene: TRBJ1-2
v_gene: TRBV7-2
d_gene: .

CDR3nt: TGTGCCAGCAGTGTAGACAGGGTTTTACCCCTCCACTTT
CDR3aa: CASSVDRVLPLHF
abundance: .
j_gene: TRBJ1-6
v_gene: TRBV6-5
d_gene: TRBD1

CDR3nt: TGTGCCATCAGTGATAGGGGAATTAGCTATGGCTACACCTTC
CDR3aa: CAISDRGISYGYTF
abundance: .
j_gene: TRBJ1-2
v_gene: TRBV10-3
d_gene: .

CDR3nt: TGTGCCAGCTCGAAAGTAGCGTCCGAGCAGTACTTC
CDR3aa: CASSKVASEQYF
abundance: .
j_gene: TRBJ2-7
v_gene: TRBV6-1
d_gene: .

CDR3nt: TGTGCCTGGAGTGGAGTCAGGGCGGATACGCAGTATTTT
CDR3aa: CAWSGVRADTQYF
abundance: once
j_gene: TRBJ2-3
v_gene: TRBV30
d_gene: .

CDR3nt: TGTGCCAGCAGCGGGGCAGGGGGTTCTGGAAACACCATATATTTT
CDR3aa: CASSGAGGSGNTIYF
abundance: once
j_gene: TRBJ1-3
v_gene: TRBV9
d_gene: TRBD1

CDR3nt: TGTGCCAGCAGCTTACCCGGACTAGCGGGGGAGAGGGAGACCCAGTACTTC
CDR3aa: CASSLPGLAGERETQYF
abundance: .
j_gene: TRBJ2-5
v_gene: TRBV5-6
d_gene: TRBD2

CDR3nt: TGTGCCAGCAGCCCCAATAAAAGGCTAGCGGGGGGGCGAAATGAGCAGTTCTTC
CDR3aa: CASSPNKRLAGGRNEQFF
abundance: .
j_gene: TRBJ2-1
v_gene: TRBV7-6
d_gene: TRBD2

CDR3nt: TGTGCCAGCCGAGGGTGGGGACAGGGCTACAATGAGCAGTTCTTC
CDR3aa: CASRGWGQGYNEQFF
abundance: .
j_gene: TRBJ2-1
v_gene: TRBV6-1
d_gene: TRBD1

CDR3nt: TGTGCCAGCTCACCACCGGGAGGGTTCTACGAGCAGTACTTC
CDR3aa: CASSPPGGFYEQYF
abundance: .
j_gene: TRBJ2-7
v_gene: TRBV18
d_gene: TRBD2

CDR3nt: TGTGCCAGCAGCTTAGTATCTGGGGGCTCGGGCTATGGCTACACCTTC
CDR3aa: CASSLVSGGSGYGYTF
abundance: .
j_gene: TRBJ1-2
v_gene: TRBV7-2
d_gene: .

CDR3nt: TGTGCCAACAGCCGGGGAAACTCTGGAAACACCATATATTTT
CDR3aa: CANSRGNSGNTIYF
abundance: .
j_gene: TRBJ1-3
v_gene: TRBV2
d_gene: .

CDR3nt: TGTGCCAGCTCACCGACAAAGACGGTCCTTAGCACAGATACGCAGTATTTT
CDR3aa: CASSPTKTVLSTDTQYF
abundance: .
j_gene: TRBJ2-3
v_gene: TRBV18
d_gene: .

CDR3nt: TGTGCCAGCAGCGACCGGGGGGGCCTGAATGAGCAGTTCTTC
CDR3aa: CASSDRGGLNEQFF
abundance: .
j_gene: TRBJ2-1
v_gene: TRBV9
d_gene: TRBD2

CDR3nt: TGTGCCTGCCAGAGACTAGCGGGGACGAATGAGCAGTTCTTC
CDR3aa: CACQRLAGTNEQFF
abundance: .
j_gene: TRBJ2-1
v_gene: TRBV6-1
d_gene: TRBD2

CDR3nt: TGCGCCAGCAGCCTCAAACAGGGGAATGGCTACACCTTC
CDR3aa: CASSLKQGNGYTF
abundance: .
j_gene: TRBJ1-2
v_gene: TRBV5-1
d_gene: TRBD1

CDR3nt: TGCGCCAGCAGTCAAACAGGGGGCCCCGCCATTAGCAATCAGCCCCAGCATTTT
CDR3aa: CASSQTGGPAISNQPQHF
abundance: .
j_gene: TRBJ1-5
v_gene: TRBV23-1
d_gene: TRBD1

CDR3nt: TGTGCCTGGAGGGGACTGATGACTAACTATGGCTACACCTTC
CDR3aa: CAWRGLMTNYGYTF
abundance: .
j_gene: TRBJ1-2
v_gene: TRBV30
d_gene: .

CDR3nt: TGTGCCAGCAGCGTAGAGCGTCGGGGCACAGATACGCAGTATTTT
CDR3aa: CASSVERRGTDTQYF
abundance: .
j_gene: TRBJ2-3
v_gene: TRBV9
d_gene: .

CDR3nt: TGTGCCATCAGTGAGAGGGGATGGAACACTGAAGCTTTCTTT
CDR3aa: CAISERGWNTEAFF
abundance: .
j_gene: TRBJ1-1
v_gene: TRBV10-3
d_gene: .

CDR3nt: TGTGCCAGTAGTACGGGACAGGGGTTTAAGAATGAGCAGTTCTTC
CDR3aa: CASSTGQGFKNEQFF
abundance: .
j_gene: TRBJ2-1
v_gene: TRBV19
d_gene: TRBD1

CDR3nt: TGTGCCATCAGTGAGTCTAGCGGGCAGTCCTACAATGAGCAGTTCTTC
CDR3aa: CAISESSGQSYNEQFF
abundance: .
j_gene: TRBJ2-1
v_gene: TRBV10-3
d_gene: TRBD2

CDR3nt: TGTGCCAGCAGCTTACGAGGGGGCAACAATCAGCCCCAGCATTTT
CDR3aa: CASSLRGGNNQPQHF
abundance: .
j_gene: TRBJ1-5
v_gene: TRBV7-2
d_gene: TRBD1

CDR3nt: TGCGCCAGCAGTCCCCGTACGGGGGGCTACGAGCAGTACTTC
CDR3aa: CASSPRTGGYEQYF
abundance: .
j_gene: TRBJ2-7
v_gene: TRBV5-1
d_gene: TRBD2

CDR3nt: TGTGCCAGCAGCCCATGGGACAGGGAAGAGGAGCAGTACTTC
CDR3aa: CASSPWDREEEQYF
abundance: .
j_gene: TRBJ2-7
v_gene: TRBV9
d_gene: TRBD1

CDR3nt: TGCAGCGTTGTCGGACTAGCGGAGACCAATGAGCAGTTCTTC
CDR3aa: CSVVGLAETNEQFF
abundance: .
j_gene: TRBJ2-1
v_gene: TRBV29-1
d_gene: TRBD2

CDR3nt: TGTGCCAGCCTTGGGTTTCAGCGGGAGGGCCTCCATGCGGGCAAAAACATTCAGTACTTC
CDR3aa: CASLGFQREGLHAGKNIQYF
abundance: once
j_gene: TRBJ2-4
v_gene: TRBV21-1
d_gene: .

CDR3nt: TGTGCCAGCAGCTTATCCGGCGGATTAGAGACCCAGTACTTC
CDR3aa: CASSLSGGLETQYF
abundance: .
j_gene: TRBJ2-5
v_gene: TRBV11-2
d_gene: .

CDR3nt: TGTGCCAGCAGCGACTGGACTCCGGAGACCCAGTACTTC
CDR3aa: CASSDWTPETQYF
abundance: .
j_gene: TRBJ2-5
v_gene: TRBV7-2
d_gene: .

CDR3nt: TGTGCCAGCAACTTACCCAGCGGGACTAGCGACCCCTACGAGCAGTACTTC
CDR3aa: CASNLPSGTSDPYEQYF
abundance: .
j_gene: TRBJ2-7
v_gene: TRBV7-9
d_gene: TRBD2

CDR3nt: TGTGCCAGCAGCTTTGGACAGGGGGCGAATTCACCCCTCCACTTT
CDR3aa: CASSFGQGANSPLHF
abundance: .
j_gene: TRBJ1-6
v_gene: TRBV11-2
d_gene: TRBD1

CDR3nt: TGCGCCAGCAGCCGAGACGTCACCGGGACAGGGGATGAAAAACTGTTTTTT
CDR3aa: CASSRDVTGTGDEKLFF
abundance: once
j_gene: TRBJ1-4
v_gene: TRBV4-3
d_gene: TRBD1

CDR3nt: TGTGCCAGCAGCCCCCGTCTGCTAGGTAAAGAGACCCAGTACTTC
CDR3aa: CASSPRLLGKETQYF
abundance: .
j_gene: TRBJ2-5
v_gene: TRBV9
d_gene: .

CDR3nt: TGTGCCATCTCCCCAGCGACTTCCTACGAGCAGTACTTC
CDR3aa: CAISPATSYEQYF
abundance: .
j_gene: TRBJ2-7
v_gene: TRBV10-3
d_gene: .

CDR3nt: TGTGCCAGCAGCTTCGACAGGACAACAGATACGCAGTATTTT
CDR3aa: CASSFDRTTDTQYF
abundance: .
j_gene: TRBJ2-3
v_gene: TRBV11-2
d_gene: .

CDR3nt: TGTGCCAGTGAGGGTGCGGATTCACCCCTCCACTTT
CDR3aa: CASEGADSPLHF
abundance: .
j_gene: TRBJ1-6
v_gene: TRBV19
d_gene: .

CDR3nt: TGTGCCATCAATCTCGGGCCGACGGCGGGGGGGCAAGCTTTCTTT
CDR3aa: CAINLGPTAGGQAFF
abundance: once
j_gene: TRBJ1-1
v_gene: TRBV10-3
d_gene: .

CDR3nt: TGTGCCACCAGTGGTAGGACTAGCGGGATAAGCTCCTACAATGAGCAGTTCTTC
CDR3aa: CATSGRTSGISSYNEQFF
abundance: .
j_gene: TRBJ2-1
v_gene: TRBV19
d_gene: TRBD2

CDR3nt: TGTGCCAGCAGTTTATACAATCCATCTGTCGGGGGAGCTTTCTTT
CDR3aa: CASSLYNPSVGGAFF
abundance: medium-sized
j_gene: TRBJ1-1
v_gene: TRBV28
d_gene: .

CDR3nt: TGTGCCAGCAGCCAACAGGGATTTGGAAACACCATATATTTT
CDR3aa: CASSQQGFGNTIYF
abundance: .
j_gene: TRBJ1-3
v_gene: TRBV4-2
d_gene: .

CDR3nt: TGTGCCAGCGTCCCCTGGGAGGGGCGGTATGGCTACACCTTC
CDR3aa: CASVPWEGRYGYTF
abundance: .
j_gene: TRBJ1-2
v_gene: TRBV6-6
d_gene: .

CDR3nt: TGTGCCAGCAGTCACACAGGGTTCCAAGAGACCCAGTACTTC
CDR3aa: CASSHTGFQETQYF
abundance: .
j_gene: TRBJ2-5
v_gene: TRBV6-1
d_gene: .

CDR3nt: TGTGCCAGCAGAGGAACAGGGTCGGGCTATGGCTACACCTTC
CDR3aa: CASRGTGSGYGYTF
abundance: .
j_gene: TRBJ1-2
v_gene: TRBV6-5
d_gene: .

CDR3nt: TGTGCCAGCAGCCCGAGACTAGCGGGGGACAATGAGCAGTTCTTC
CDR3aa: CASSPRLAGDNEQFF
abundance: .
j_gene: TRBJ2-1
v_gene: TRBV11-1
d_gene: TRBD2

CDR3nt: TGTGCCAGCAGCCCGGGACTAGTTGCGCAGTTCTTC
CDR3aa: CASSPGLVAQFF
abundance: .
j_gene: TRBJ2-1
v_gene: TRBV7-6
d_gene: TRBD2

CDR3nt: TGTGCCAGTTATGGGGGGGGCTTACCTCCTGACTATGGCTACACCTTC
CDR3aa: CASYGGGLPPDYGYTF
abundance: .
j_gene: TRBJ1-2
v_gene: TRBV27
d_gene: .

CDR3nt: TGTGCCACCAGCAGAGATTGGGGGGTTTCGACCTATAATTCACCCCTCCACTTT
CDR3aa: CATSRDWGVSTYNSPLHF
abundance: .
j_gene: TRBJ1-6
v_gene: TRBV15
d_gene: .

CDR3nt: TGTGCCAGCAGCTTAAATACGGGGGGGCTGGAGACCCAGTACTTC
CDR3aa: CASSLNTGGLETQYF
abundance: .
j_gene: TRBJ2-5
v_gene: TRBV7-3
d_gene: TRBD2

CDR3nt: TGTGCCAGTAGCCTTGACAGGGCTAACACTGAAGCTTTCTTT
CDR3aa: CASSLDRANTEAFF
abundance: .
j_gene: TRBJ1-1
v_gene: TRBV19
d_gene: TRBD1

CDR3nt: TGTGCCAGCAGTTGGACAGGGAGTCAGCCCCAGCATTTT
CDR3aa: CASSWTGSQPQHF
abundance: .
j_gene: TRBJ1-5
v_gene: TRBV27
d_gene: TRBD1

CDR3nt: TGCAGCGTTGATTCCGGACTGCTCTATGGCTACACCTTC
CDR3aa: CSVDSGLLYGYTF
abundance: .
j_gene: TRBJ1-2
v_gene: TRBV29-1
d_gene: .

CDR3nt: TGTGCCAGTACTGACGGCGGTTTAAGCAATCAGCCCCAGCATTTT
CDR3aa: CASTDGGLSNQPQHF
abundance: .
j_gene: TRBJ1-5
v_gene: TRBV19
d_gene: .

CDR3nt: TGTGCCAGCGCCTGGCTGGGACAGGGATTTAACATTCAGTACTTC
CDR3aa: CASAWLGQGFNIQYF
abundance: .
j_gene: TRBJ2-4
v_gene: TRBV27
d_gene: TRBD1

CDR3nt: TGTGCCATCAGTGAGGGTTCGGGGGTCAAAAACATTCAGTACTTC
CDR3aa: CAISEGSGVKNIQYF
abundance: .
j_gene: TRBJ2-4
v_gene: TRBV10-3
d_gene: .

CDR3nt: TGTGCCATCAATCAGGTGATAGCTAACTATGGCTACACCTTC
CDR3aa: CAINQVIANYGYTF
abundance: .
j_gene: TRBJ1-2
v_gene: TRBV10-3
d_gene: .

CDR3nt: TGTGCCAGCAGTGAAAGGCGAGGGGGCCTACCCGAAGCTTTCTTT
CDR3aa: CASSERRGGLPEAFF
abundance: .
j_gene: TRBJ1-1
v_gene: TRBV2
d_gene: TRBD1